This T cell receptor (beta chain) originates from a study of beta chain features in type 1 diabetes. A heparinised blood draw that averaged approximately 110 mL was obtained once from each donor. The authors sorted CD4+ naive, central memory, regulatory and stem cell-like memory cells via CD45RO/CCR7/CD25/CD127/CD95/CD27. For this clone: The antigen remains unidentified.

The length of the CDR3 is 13 residues. V lost 7 bases to trimming and J lost 15 bases; unmatched junction nucleotides: 13. Germline CDR1 is LNHDA and CDR2 is SQIVND (reference sequence). Every isolated RNA sample was fully reverse transcribed, so sequencing captured expressed TCRB transcripts. The read count averaged roughly 4 million across naive, central memory and regulatory T cell samples. Profiling relied on immunoSEQ multiplex PCR, and the TCRdb table lists in-frame clones only, not all of them. The sample contains hundreds of thousands of clones, about 12% of which appear only once. General study points: In comparison with healthy donors, patients had naive, central memory and Treg TCRB repertoires that appeared more similar. Researchers report that Type 1 diabetes patients had moderately but significantly shorter TCRB CDR3s across all four CD4+ subsets.

V is TRBV19 and J is TRBJ2-1, with 9 bases identical to TRBD2. Sequenced input: naive CD4+ T cells from blood. The source of this sequence is a woman under 30 with type 1 diabetes. Here the CDR3 DNA reads TGTGCCAGTAACGGTAGCGGGAGACTCCAACGGTTCTTC. Its translation: CASNGSGRLQRFF.